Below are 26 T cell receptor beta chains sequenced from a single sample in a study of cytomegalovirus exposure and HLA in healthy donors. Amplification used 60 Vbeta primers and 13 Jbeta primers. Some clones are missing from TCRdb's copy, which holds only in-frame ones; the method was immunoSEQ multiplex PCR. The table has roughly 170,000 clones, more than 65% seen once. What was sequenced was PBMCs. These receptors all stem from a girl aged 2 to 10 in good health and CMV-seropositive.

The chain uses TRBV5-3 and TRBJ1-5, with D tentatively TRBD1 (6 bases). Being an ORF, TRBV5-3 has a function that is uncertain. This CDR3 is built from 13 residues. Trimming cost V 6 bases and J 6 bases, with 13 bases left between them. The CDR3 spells CARIQGAGQPQHF. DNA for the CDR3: TGTGCCAGAATACAGGGCGCGGGTCAGCCCCAGCATTTT.

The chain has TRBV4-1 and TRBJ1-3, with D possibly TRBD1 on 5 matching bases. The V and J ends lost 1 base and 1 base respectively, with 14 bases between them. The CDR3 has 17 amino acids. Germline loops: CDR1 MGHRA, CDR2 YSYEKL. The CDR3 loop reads CASSQGPARVSGNTIYF. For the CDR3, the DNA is TGCGCCAGCAGCCAAGGCCCGGCCAGGGTGTCTGGAAACACCATATATTTT.

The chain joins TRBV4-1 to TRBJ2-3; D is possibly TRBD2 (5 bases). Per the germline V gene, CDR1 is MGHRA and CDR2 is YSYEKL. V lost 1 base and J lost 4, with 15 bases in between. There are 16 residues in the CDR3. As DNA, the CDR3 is TGCGCCAGCAGCCAAGCTATAACTAGAGGTCCAGATACGCAGTATTTT. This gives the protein CASSQAITRGPDTQYF.

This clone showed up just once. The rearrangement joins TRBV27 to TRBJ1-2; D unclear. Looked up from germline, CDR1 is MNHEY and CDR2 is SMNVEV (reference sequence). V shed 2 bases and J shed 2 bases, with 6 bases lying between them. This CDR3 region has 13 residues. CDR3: CASSLDTNYGYTF. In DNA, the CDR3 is TGTGCCAGCAGTTTAGACACCAACTATGGCTACACCTTC.

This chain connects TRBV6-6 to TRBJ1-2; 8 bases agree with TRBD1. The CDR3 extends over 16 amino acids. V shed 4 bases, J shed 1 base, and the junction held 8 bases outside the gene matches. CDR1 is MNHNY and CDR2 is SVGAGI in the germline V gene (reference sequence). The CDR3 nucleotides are TGTGCCAGCAGTTCGCCCCCCGGACAGGGTAACTATGGCTACACCTTC. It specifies CASSSPPGQGNYGYTF.

This CDR3 reads CASSYSTYMNTEAFF. The CDR3 DNA sequence: TGTGCCAGCAGTTACTCGACATATATGAACACTGAAGCTTTCTTT. The genes are TRBV6-5 and TRBJ1-1, with no clear D. CDR3 length: 15 amino acids. V lost 0 bases, J lost 0 bases, and 8 bases lay in between. Germline values: CDR1 MNHEY, CDR2 SVGAGI.

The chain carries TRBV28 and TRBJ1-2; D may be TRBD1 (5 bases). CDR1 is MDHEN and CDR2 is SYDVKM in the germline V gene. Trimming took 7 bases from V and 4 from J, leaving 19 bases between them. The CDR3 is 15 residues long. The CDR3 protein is CASNQWGRPPYGYTF. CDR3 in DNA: TGTGCCAGCAATCAATGGGGCAGGCCTCCCTATGGCTACACCTTC.

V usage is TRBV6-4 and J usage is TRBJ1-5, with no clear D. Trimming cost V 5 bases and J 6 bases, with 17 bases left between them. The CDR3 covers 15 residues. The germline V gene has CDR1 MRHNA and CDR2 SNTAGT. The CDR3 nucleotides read TGTGCCAGCAGTTCCCCGATACCTAACCGTCAGCCCCAGCATTTT. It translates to CASSSPIPNRQPQHF.

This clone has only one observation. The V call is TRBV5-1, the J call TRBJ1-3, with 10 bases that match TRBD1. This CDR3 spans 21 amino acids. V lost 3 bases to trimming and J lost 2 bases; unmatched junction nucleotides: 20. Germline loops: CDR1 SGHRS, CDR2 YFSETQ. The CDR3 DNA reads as TGCGCCAGCAGCTCCGCGGAATCGGGACAGGGGTCTGGTTCTCCTGGAAACACCATATATTTT. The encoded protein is CASSSAESGQGSGSPGNTIYF.

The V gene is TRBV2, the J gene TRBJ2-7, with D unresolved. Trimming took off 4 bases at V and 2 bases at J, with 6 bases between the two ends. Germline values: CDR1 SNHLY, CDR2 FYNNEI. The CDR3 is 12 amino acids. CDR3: CASSGGPYEQYF. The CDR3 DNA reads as TGTGCCAGCAGTGGCGGTCCCTACGAGCAGTACTTC.

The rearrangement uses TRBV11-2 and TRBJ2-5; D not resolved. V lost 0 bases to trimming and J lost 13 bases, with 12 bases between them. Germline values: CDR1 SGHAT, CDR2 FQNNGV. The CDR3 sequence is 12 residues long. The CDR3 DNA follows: TGTGCCAGCAGCTTAGATGTAGCTCGGCCGTACTTC. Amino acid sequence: CASSLDVARPYF.

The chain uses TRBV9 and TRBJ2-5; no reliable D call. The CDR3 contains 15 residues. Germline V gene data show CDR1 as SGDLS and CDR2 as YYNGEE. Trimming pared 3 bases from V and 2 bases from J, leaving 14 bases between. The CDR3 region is CASSASETEQETQYF. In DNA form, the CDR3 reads TGTGCCAGCAGCGCCAGTGAGACTGAGCAAGAGACCCAGTACTTC.

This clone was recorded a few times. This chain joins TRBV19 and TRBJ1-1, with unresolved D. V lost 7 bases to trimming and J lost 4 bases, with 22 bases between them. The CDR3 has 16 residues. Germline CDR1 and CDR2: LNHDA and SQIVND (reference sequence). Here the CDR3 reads CASKVTGRVVGTEAFF. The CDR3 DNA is TGTGCCAGTAAGGTCACGGGGAGGGTAGTGGGCACTGAAGCTTTCTTT.

The CDR3 protein is CASSPLGSGGVIGDNEQFF. The CDR3 coding sequence is TGTGCCAGCAGCCCCCTGGGGAGCGGGGGCGTAATCGGGGACAATGAGCAGTTCTTC. J is TRBJ2-1 and V is TRBV9; 8 positions agree with TRBD2. Germline V CDR1 and CDR2: SGDLS, YYNGEE. This CDR3 is built from 19 residues. Trimming at V came to 4 bases and at J to 5 bases, leaving 20 bases not matched to a gene.

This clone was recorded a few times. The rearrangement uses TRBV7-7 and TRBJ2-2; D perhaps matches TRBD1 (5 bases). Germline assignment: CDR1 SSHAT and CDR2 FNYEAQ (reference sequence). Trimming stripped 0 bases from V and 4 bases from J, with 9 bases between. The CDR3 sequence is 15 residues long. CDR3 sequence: CASSLAGQSTGELFF. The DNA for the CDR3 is TGTGCCAGCAGCTTAGCGGGGCAGTCCACCGGGGAGCTGTTTTTT.

The CDR3 sequence: CASSLLSQGLNTEAFF. The CDR3 DNA follows: TGCGCCAGCAGCTTATTATCACAGGGATTGAACACTGAAGCTTTCTTT. The chain links TRBV5-1 to TRBJ1-1; weak D call: TRBD1 (6 bases). The CDR3 loop spans 16 amino acids. Trimming took off 2 bases at V and 0 bases at J, with 14 bases between the two ends. Germline CDR1 and CDR2: SGHRS and YFSETQ.

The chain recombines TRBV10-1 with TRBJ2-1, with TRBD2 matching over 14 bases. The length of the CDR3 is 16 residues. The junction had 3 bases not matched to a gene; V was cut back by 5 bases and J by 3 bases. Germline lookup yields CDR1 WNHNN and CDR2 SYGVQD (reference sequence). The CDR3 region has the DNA TGCGCCAGCAGTCCGGGACTAGCGGGGGACTACAATGAGCAGTTCTTC. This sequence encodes CASSPGLAGDYNEQFF.

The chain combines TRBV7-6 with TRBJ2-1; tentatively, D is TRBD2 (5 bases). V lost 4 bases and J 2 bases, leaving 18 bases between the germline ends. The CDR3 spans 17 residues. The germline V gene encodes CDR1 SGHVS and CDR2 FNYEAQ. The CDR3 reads CASSSVHGFSAYNEQFF. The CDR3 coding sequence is TGTGCCAGCAGCTCGGTTCACGGGTTTAGCGCCTACAATGAGCAGTTCTTC.

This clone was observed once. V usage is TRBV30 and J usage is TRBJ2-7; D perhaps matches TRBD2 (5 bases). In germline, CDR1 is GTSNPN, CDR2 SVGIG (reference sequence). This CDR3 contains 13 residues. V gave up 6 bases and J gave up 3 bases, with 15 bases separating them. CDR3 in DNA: TGTGCCTGCGACACTAGGATCCACTACGAGCAGTACTTC. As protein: CACDTRIHYEQYF. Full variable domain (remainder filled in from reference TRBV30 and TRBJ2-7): SQTIHQWPATLVQPVGSPLSLECTVEGTSNPNLYWYRQAAGRGLQLLFYSVGIGQISSEVPQNLSASRPQDRQFILSSKKLLLSDSGFYLCACDTRIHYEQYFGPGTRLTVT.

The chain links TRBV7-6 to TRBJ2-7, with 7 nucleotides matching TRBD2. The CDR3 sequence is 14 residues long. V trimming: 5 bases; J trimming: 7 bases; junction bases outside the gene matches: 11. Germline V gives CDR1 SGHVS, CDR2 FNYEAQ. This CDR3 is CASSAGTIPEEQYF. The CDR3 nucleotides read TGTGCCAGCAGCGCTGGGACTATACCCGAAGAGCAGTACTTC.

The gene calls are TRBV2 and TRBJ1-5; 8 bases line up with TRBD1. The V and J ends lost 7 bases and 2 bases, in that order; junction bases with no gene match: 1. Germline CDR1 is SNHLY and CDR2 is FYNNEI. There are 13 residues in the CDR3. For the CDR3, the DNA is TGTGCCAGCAAACAGGGGGGCAATCAGCCCCAGCATTTT. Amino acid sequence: CASKQGGNQPQHF.

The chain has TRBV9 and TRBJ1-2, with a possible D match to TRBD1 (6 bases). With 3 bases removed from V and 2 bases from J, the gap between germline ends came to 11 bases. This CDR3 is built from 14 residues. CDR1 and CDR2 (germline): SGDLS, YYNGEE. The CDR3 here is CASSADRFNYGYTF. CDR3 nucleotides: TGTGCCAGCAGCGCGGACAGATTCAACTATGGCTACACCTTC.

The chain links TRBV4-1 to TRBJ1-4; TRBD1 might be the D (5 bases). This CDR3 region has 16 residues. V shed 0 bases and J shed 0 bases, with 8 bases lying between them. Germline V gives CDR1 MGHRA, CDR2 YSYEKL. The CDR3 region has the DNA TGCGCCAGCAGCCAAGATGGGGGGACAACTAATGAAAAACTGTTTTTT. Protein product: CASSQDGGTTNEKLFF.

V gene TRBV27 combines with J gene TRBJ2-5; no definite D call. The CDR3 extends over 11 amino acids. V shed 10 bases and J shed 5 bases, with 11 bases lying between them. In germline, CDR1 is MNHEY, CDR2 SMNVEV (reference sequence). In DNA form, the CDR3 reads TGTGCCATCAAGGTGGGCGAGACCCAGTACTTC. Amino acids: CAIKVGETQYF.

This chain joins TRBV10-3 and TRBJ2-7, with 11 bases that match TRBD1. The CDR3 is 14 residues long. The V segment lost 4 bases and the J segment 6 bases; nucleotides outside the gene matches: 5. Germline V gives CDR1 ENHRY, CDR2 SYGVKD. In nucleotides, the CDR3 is TGTGCCATCAGTGGGGGGACAGGGGGACTCGAGCAGTACTTC. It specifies CAISGGTGGLEQYF.

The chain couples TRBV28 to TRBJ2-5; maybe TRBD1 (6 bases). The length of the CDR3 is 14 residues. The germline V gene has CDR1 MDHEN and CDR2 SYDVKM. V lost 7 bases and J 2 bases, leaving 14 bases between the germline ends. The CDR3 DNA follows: TGTGCCAGCAACCCGGACAGAACTCAAGAGACCCAGTACTTC. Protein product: CASNPDRTQETQYF.